The rows below give T cell receptor beta chains drawn from one sample of a study of blood T cell repertoires in COVID-19. Produced via immunoSEQ multiplex PCR; TCRdb's table is partial and in-frame only. The data hold about 200,000 clones, with about nine tenths observed a single time. The material sequenced was peripheral blood. Every receptor here comes from a man in his fifties or sixties who had recovered from COVID-19. Both conserved end residues are part of each CDR3. The order of the fields is clone size, D gene, J gene, V gene, CDR3 DNA, CDR3 protein. The D gene is left open where the match is weak. Expanded clones get a size class; other rows say once, few or many, or leave the size out.

- - TRBJ2-2 TRBV19 TGTGCCAGTAGTCCGGGACAGAACACCGGGGAGCTGTTTTTT CASSPGQNTGELFF
- TRBD2 TRBJ2-7 TRBV6-2/TRBV6-3 TGTGCCAGCAGTCGTGGGAGGGCCCTCTACGAGCAGTACTTC CASSRGRALYEQYF
- - TRBJ2-3 TRBV7-3 TGTGCCAGCAGCTTGGATCGGGATAGCACAGATACGCAGTATTTT CASSLDRDSTDTQYF
- TRBD1 TRBJ1-5 TRBV6-2/TRBV6-3 TGTGCCAGCAGTTACTTCCAGGGGGGATATAGCAATCAGCCCCAGCATTTT CASSYFQGGYSNQPQHF
- TRBD2 TRBJ2-5 TRBV3-1/TRBV3-2 TGTGCCAGCAGCCTGCTAGGTAGCGGGAGAAGAGAGACCCAGTACTTC CASSLLGSGRRETQYF
few TRBD2 TRBJ2-3 TRBV7-9 TGTGCCAGCAGCCCCCGAGTAGCGGGGTACACAGATACGCAGTATTTT CASSPRVAGYTDTQYF
- TRBD2 TRBJ2-1 TRBV2 TGTGCCAGCAGTGAAGTGGCGGGAGGGCCCTATGAGCAGTTCTTC CASSEVAGGPYEQFF
- TRBD1 TRBJ2-2 TRBV7-3 TGTGCCAGCAGCTTAGGACAGGGGATCAGCGGGGAGCTGTTTTTT CASSLGQGISGELFF
- - TRBJ1-5 TRBV28 TGTGCCAGCAGTTTAATTAGGGGTATCCAGCCCCAGCATTTT CASSLIRGIQPQHF
- - TRBJ1-1 TRBV7-8 TGTGCCAGCAGCTCCTGGACAGTGATCCCTGAAGCTTTCTTT CASSSWTVIPEAFF
once TRBD1 TRBJ2-7 TRBV18 TGTGCCAGCTCACACGGACAGGGGGCGGGCGAGCAGTACTTC CASSHGQGAGEQYF
- - TRBJ1-5 TRBV24-1 TGTGCCACCAGTGAGAGTCACGGCAATCAGCCCCAGCATTTT CATSESHGNQPQHF
- - TRBJ1-2 TRBV9 TGTGCCAGCAGCGTTCCCGCAGGCGGGGGGGGCTACACCTTC CASSVPAGGGGYTF
- TRBD2 TRBJ2-1 TRBV5-4 TGTGCCAGCAGCTTTACTAGCGGGGGCTACAATGAGCAGTTCTTC CASSFTSGGYNEQFF
- TRBD2 TRBJ2-2 TRBV11-2 TGTGCCAGCAGCTCGATAGCGGGGGGCGTCCGGTGGACCGGGGAGCTGTTTTTT CASSSIAGGVRWTGELFF
- TRBD1 TRBJ1-1 TRBV7-7 TGTGCTAGCAGCTTGGACAGGGGAACTGAAGCTTTCTTT CASSLDRGTEAFF
- TRBD2 TRBJ2-5 TRBV6-5 TGTGCCAGCAGCGTAGGACTAGCGGGACGGGAGACCCAGTACTTC CASSVGLAGRETQYF
- TRBD2 TRBJ2-5 TRBV10-2 TGCGCCAGCAAGCTAGCGGGGTCGGTGGAGACCCAGTACTTC CASKLAGSVETQYF
once TRBD1 TRBJ2-7 TRBV9 TGTGCCAGCAGCGCCGAATACGGGACAGGGTTTTACGAGCAGTACTTC CASSAEYGTGFYEQYF
- TRBD2 TRBJ2-3 TRBV9 TGTGCCAGCAGCGTAGTACTAGCGGGGGGCGCGGGTACGCAGTATTTT CASSVVLAGGAGTQYF
- TRBD1 TRBJ2-7 TRBV19 TGTGCCAGTAGAGGGACAGGGCTCTACGAGCAGTACTTC CASRGTGLYEQYF
- TRBD1 TRBJ1-5 TRBV19 TGTGCCAGTACGGGACAGGGGATTGGGCAGCCCCAGCATTTT CASTGQGIGQPQHF
- TRBD1 TRBJ1-1 TRBV27 TGTGCCAGCAGTTTATTGGGACAGGTTCCGCCCTTCTTT CASSLLGQVPPFF
- TRBD2 TRBJ2-3 TRBV7-3 TGTGCCAGCAGCTCGACTAGCTCCCGCACAGATACGCAGTATTTT CASSSTSSRTDTQYF
- - TRBJ2-2 TRBV28 TGTGCCAGCAGTTTATCGGCAGGGCACACCGGGGAGCTGTTTTTT CASSLSAGHTGELFF
- - TRBJ2-2 TRBV2 TGTGCCAGCAGTAGACAGTCTGGGAACACCGGGGAGCTGTTTTTT CASSRQSGNTGELFF
- - TRBJ2-5 TRBV24-1 TGTGCCACCAGTGACCCAGGACGGGATATAGGGACCCAGTACTTC CATSDPGRDIGTQYF
- - TRBJ2-1 TRBV4-3 TGCGCCAGCAGCCAAGAAAGGGGGCTAGCGTATTTCTTC CASSQERGLAYFF
- TRBD2 TRBJ2-1 TRBV28 TGTGCCAGCAGTTTGACGTCTAGCGGGAGGGAGCAGTTCTTC CASSLTSSGREQFF
- - TRBJ2-1 TRBV13 TGTGCCAGCAGCTTAGGAGTCTTGAGAGCGGATGAGCAGTTCTTC CASSLGVLRADEQFF
- - TRBJ2-7 TRBV6-5 TGTGCCAGCAGTTACGGAGGGGCCCACACCTACGAGCAGTACTTC CASSYGGAHTYEQYF